This T cell receptor beta chain was observed in a study of CD8 T cells in Susac syndrome. TCR beta from blood CD8+ and CD4+ T cells was sequenced. RNA, at about 0.45 to 1 ug, was reverse transcribed with random hexamers. An immunoSEQ multiplex PCR generated amplified TCR beta CDR3 products spanning 54 Vbeta and 13 Jbeta. TCRdb used MiXCR to reprocess the immunoSEQ multiplex PCR reads, holding one entry per CDR3 protein. Of over 15,000 distinct CDR3 sequences listed, 85% to 95% are singletons. Germline V gene data show CDR1 as SQVTM and CDR2 as ANQGSEA. V was pared by 4 bases and J by 7 bases, with 9 bases of the junction left unmatched. CDR3 size: 14 residues.

The rearrangement uses TRBV29-1 and TRBJ2-5; TRBD1 agrees at 10 bases. This TCR derives from a human donor in good health. The sequenced material came from CD8+ T cells from PBMCs. The CDR3 DNA follows: TGCAGCGTTGGTGGACAGGGGGATGTAGGGACCCAGTACTTC. The encoded protein is CSVGGQGDVGTQYF.